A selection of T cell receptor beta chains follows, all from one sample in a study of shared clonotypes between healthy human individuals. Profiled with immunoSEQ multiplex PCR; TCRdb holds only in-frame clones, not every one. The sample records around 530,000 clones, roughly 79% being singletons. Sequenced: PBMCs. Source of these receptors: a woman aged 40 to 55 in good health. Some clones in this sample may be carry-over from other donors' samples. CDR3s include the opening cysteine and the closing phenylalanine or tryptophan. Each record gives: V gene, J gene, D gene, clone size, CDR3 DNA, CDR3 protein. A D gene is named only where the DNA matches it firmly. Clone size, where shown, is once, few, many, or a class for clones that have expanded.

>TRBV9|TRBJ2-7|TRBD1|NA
TGTGCCAGCAGCCACAGGGACAGGGGACGACACGAGCAGTACTTC
CASSHRDRGRHEQYF
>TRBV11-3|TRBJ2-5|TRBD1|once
TGTGCCAGCAGCTTCCAGGGGGCGGAGACCCAGTACTTC
CASSFQGAETQYF
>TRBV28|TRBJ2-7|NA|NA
TGTGCCAGCAGTTTTGAGGCCTTTTACCAGCAGTACTTC
CASSFEAFYQQYF
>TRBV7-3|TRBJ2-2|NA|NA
TGTGCCAGCAGCTCGGGACCGAACACCGGGGAGCTGTTTTTT
CASSSGPNTGELFF
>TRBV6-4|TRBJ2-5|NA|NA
TGTGCCAGCAGTGACCGGTTATGGGGGACCCAGTACTTC
CASSDRLWGTQYF
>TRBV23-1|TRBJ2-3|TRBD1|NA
TGCGCCAGCAGTGCACGCCGGGACAGGGGGACAGATACGCAGTATTTT
CASSARRDRGTDTQYF
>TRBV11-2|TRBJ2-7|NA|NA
TGTGCCAGCAGCTTAGCGCCGGAGACCTACGAGCAGTACTTC
CASSLAPETYEQYF
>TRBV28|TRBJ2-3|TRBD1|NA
TGTGCCAGCAGCCCCTTCGACAGGGCTGTTACAGATACGCAGTATTTT
CASSPFDRAVTDTQYF
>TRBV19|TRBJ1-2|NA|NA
TGTGCCAGTAGTCGGAGACAGGAGTATGGCTACACCTTC
CASSRRQEYGYTF
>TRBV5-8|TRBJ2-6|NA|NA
TGTGCCAGCAGCTGGGTCTCTGGGGCCAACGTCCTGACTTTC
CASSWVSGANVLTF
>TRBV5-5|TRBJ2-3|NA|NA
TGTGCCAGCAGCTTGGACAGGGCCACAGATACGCAGTATTTT
CASSLDRATDTQYF
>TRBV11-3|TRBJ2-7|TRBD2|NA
TGTGCCAGCAGCTTAGAACTAGCGGGAGAAGTCTACGAGCAGTACTTC
CASSLELAGEVYEQYF
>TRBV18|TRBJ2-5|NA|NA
TGTGCCAGCTCACCAGACAGGCAGTACCAAGAGACCCAGTACTTC
CASSPDRQYQETQYF
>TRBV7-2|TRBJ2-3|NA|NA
TGTGCCAGCAGATCTATAACAGATACGCAGTATTTT
CASRSITDTQYF
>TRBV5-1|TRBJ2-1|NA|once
TGCGCCAGCAGCTTGTCCGAGGCCTACAATGAGCAGTTCTTC
CASSLSEAYNEQFF
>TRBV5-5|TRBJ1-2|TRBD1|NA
TGTGCCAGCAGCTCAAGGACAGGGGCAGGCTATGGCTACGCCTTC
CASSSRTGAGYGYAF
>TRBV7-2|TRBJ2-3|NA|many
TGTGCCAGCAGCTTAGACCCGAGTAGCGTCACAGATACGCAGTATTTT
CASSLDPSSVTDTQYF
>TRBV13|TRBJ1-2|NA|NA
TGTGCCAGCAGCTTAGGCACGGGGAACTATGGCTACACCTTC
CASSLGTGNYGYTF
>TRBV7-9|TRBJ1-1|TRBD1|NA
TGTGCCAGCAGCGGGACAGGGAACCCGAACACTGAAGCTTTCTTT
CASSGTGNPNTEAFF
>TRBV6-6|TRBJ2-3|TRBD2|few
TGTGCCAGCAGTCCCACTAGCGGGAGGGGAGATACGCAGTATTTT
CASSPTSGRGDTQYF
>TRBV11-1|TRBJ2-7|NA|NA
TGTGCCAGCAGCTTAGAGATCACCTACGAGCAGTACTTC
CASSLEITYEQYF
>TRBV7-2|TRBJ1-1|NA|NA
TGTGCCAGCAGACCGGGCCCGGGACCTACTGAAGCTTTCTTT
CASRPGPGPTEAFF
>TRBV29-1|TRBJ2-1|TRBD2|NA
TGCAGCCCCTTAGCGGGAGAGCAGTTCTTC
CSPLAGEQFF
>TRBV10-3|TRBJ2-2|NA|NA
TGTGCCATCAGTGATCTCCATGGGAGGGGGACCGGGGAGCTGTTTTTT
CAISDLHGRGTGELFF
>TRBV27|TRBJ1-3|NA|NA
TGTGCCAGCAGTTCGGACAGAGACTCTGGAAACACCATATATTTT
CASSSDRDSGNTIYF
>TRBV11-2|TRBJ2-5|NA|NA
TGTGCCAGCAGCTTAGTCGGTTGGGAGACCCAGTACTTC
CASSLVGWETQYF
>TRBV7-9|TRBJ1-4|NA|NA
TGTGCCAGCAGCTTATCATCAACTAATGAAAAACTGTTTTTT
CASSLSSTNEKLFF
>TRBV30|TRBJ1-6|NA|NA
TGTGCCTGGAGCCAGGGGAATTCACCCCTCCACTTT
CAWSQGNSPLHF
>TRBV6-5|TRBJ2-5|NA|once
TGTGCCACCGCTTCGCCGTGGGGGGAGACCCAGTACTTC
CATASPWGETQYF
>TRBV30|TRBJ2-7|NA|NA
TGTGCCTGGAGTGTAATCCAGGACCTCGACGAGCAGTACTTC
CAWSVIQDLDEQYF
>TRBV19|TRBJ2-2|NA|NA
TGTGCCAGTAGTACAAGGGGCGCCGGGGAGCTGTTTTTT
CASSTRGAGELFF
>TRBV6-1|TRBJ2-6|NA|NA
TGTGCCAGCACCCCAGGGCCCTCTGGGGCCAACGTCCTGACTTTC
CASTPGPSGANVLTF
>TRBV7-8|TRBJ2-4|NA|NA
TGTGCCAGCAGAGGTCGGGGCAAAAACATTCAGTACTTC
CASRGRGKNIQYF
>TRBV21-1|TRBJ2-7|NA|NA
TGTGCCAGCAGGAACGGGGGGACTGAGCAGTACTTC
CASRNGGTEQYF
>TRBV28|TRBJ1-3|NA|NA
TGTGCCAGCAGTTGGGAACACTCTGGAAACACCATATATTTT
CASSWEHSGNTIYF
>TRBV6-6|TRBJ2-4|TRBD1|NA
TGTGCCAGCAGTTACCGGGGACAGGTCAGGGGAATTCAGTACTTC
CASSYRGQVRGIQYF
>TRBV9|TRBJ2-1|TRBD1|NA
TGTGCCAGCAGCGTAGCCCGGGACAGGGGGTTCAATGAGCAGTTCTTC
CASSVARDRGFNEQFF
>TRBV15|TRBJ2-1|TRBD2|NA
TGTGCCACCAGCAGAGATGGCACTAGCGGGAGTTGGGATGAGCAGTTCTTC
CATSRDGTSGSWDEQFF
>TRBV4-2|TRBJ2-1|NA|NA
TGTGCCAGCAGCCAAGATAGCGCGCCCAATGAGCAGTTCTTC
CASSQDSAPNEQFF
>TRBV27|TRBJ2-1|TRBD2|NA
TGTGCCAGCAGTTCTCTGACTAGCGGGAGGTACAATGAGCAGTTCTTC
CASSSLTSGRYNEQFF
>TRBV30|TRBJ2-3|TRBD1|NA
TGTGCCTGGAGTGCAGGGGGCAGCGCAGATACGCAGTATTTT
CAWSAGGSADTQYF
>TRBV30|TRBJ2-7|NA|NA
TGTGCCTGGAGTCCCTCGGCCGCAACTGGGGAGCAGTACTTC
CAWSPSAATGEQYF
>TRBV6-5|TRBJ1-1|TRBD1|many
TGTGCCAGCAGCCCGACAGGGGGTCGGACTGAAGCTTTCTTT
CASSPTGGRTEAFF